Listed below are T cell receptor beta chains from one sample, sequenced in a study of blood T cell repertoires in COVID-19. The protocol was immunoSEQ multiplex PCR, while the TCRdb copy is restricted to in-frame clones and leaves out a portion. Altogether about 160,000 clones are present, more than 85% being singletons, with the ten largest covering around 0.6%. The specimen sequenced was peripheral blood. The source of these receptors is a man between 60 and 70 years old with COVID-19, enrolled during active disease. Each CDR3 is given with its conserved first and last residue. D genes are given only for firm matches. Rows give clone size only sometimes, using once, few, many, or a class for an expanded clone.

clone_size j_call cdr3_length d_call v_call cdr3_aa cdr3_nt
- TRBJ2-1 17 - TRBV21-1 CASSTTLGGDSYNEQFF TGTGCCAGCAGCACGACGCTCGGGGGAGACTCCTACAATGAGCAGTTCTTC
- TRBJ1-1 14 TRBD1 TRBV11-3 CASNAGGSNTEAFF TGTGCCAGCAATGCAGGGGGCTCGAACACTGAAGCTTTCTTT
- TRBJ2-7 15 TRBD1 TRBV27 CASSSFRDRVYEQYF TGTGCCAGCAGTTCGTTCCGGGACAGAGTCTACGAGCAGTACTTC
- TRBJ2-7 15 TRBD1 TRBV7-2 CASSIRGQGSYEQYF TGTGCCAGCAGCATACGGGGACAGGGCTCCTACGAGCAGTACTTC
few TRBJ2-3 15 TRBD1 TRBV19 CASTRGQGGTDTQYF TGTGCCAGTACCAGGGGACAGGGGGGCACAGATACGCAGTATTTT
- TRBJ1-1 15 TRBD1 TRBV2 CASSDRQGGNTEAFF TGTGCCAGCAGTGACCGACAGGGGGGGAACACTGAAGCTTTCTTT
- TRBJ2-5 14 - TRBV6-5 CASSSTTGQETQYF TGTGCCAGCAGTTCGACCACAGGGCAAGAGACCCAGTACTTC
- TRBJ2-2 16 TRBD1 TRBV7-2 CASSPGGTGLSGELFF TGTGCCAGCAGCCCAGGGGGGACAGGGTTGAGCGGGGAGCTGTTTTTT
- TRBJ1-6 15 - TRBV11-3 CASSSSGTRESILHF TGTGCCAGCAGTAGCTCCGGGACAAGGGAGTCCATCCTCCACTTT
few TRBJ2-3 15 - TRBV5-1 CASSTGGLPLNTQYF TGCGCCAGCAGTACCGGGGGGCTCCCTTTGAATACGCAGTATTTT
- TRBJ1-6 11 - TRBV28 CASSSDSPLHF TGTGCCAGCAGTTCTGATTCACCCCTCCACTTT
- TRBJ2-5 13 - TRBV18 CASSPGQQETQYF TGTGCCAGCTCACCAGGACAGCAAGAGACCCAGTACTTC
- TRBJ1-6 17 TRBD1 TRBV18 CASSPGGFGPYNSPLHF TGTGCCAGCTCGCCAGGGGGCTTTGGCCCCTATAATTCACCCCTCCACTTT
- TRBJ1-2 12 - TRBV12-3/TRBV12-4 CASSWSIYGYTF TGTGCCAGCAGTTGGAGTATCTATGGCTACACCTTC
- TRBJ2-1 16 TRBD1 TRBV5-4 CASSEGQGLNLYEQFF TGTGCCAGCAGCGAGGGACAGGGGCTAAATTTGTATGAGCAGTTCTTC
- TRBJ2-6 20 - TRBV18 CASSPQTPEGVGSGANVLTF TGTGCCAGCTCACCCCAAACCCCCGAGGGGGTGGGGTCTGGGGCCAACGTCCTGACTTTC
- TRBJ1-1 14 - TRBV10-2 CASSEPSMNTEAFF TGCGCCAGCAGTGAACCGAGCATGAACACTGAAGCTTTCTTT
- TRBJ1-1 14 - TRBV5-1 CASSFSQGNTEAFF TGCGCCAGCAGCTTTTCTCAGGGGAACACTGAAGCTTTCTTT
- TRBJ1-6 16 - TRBV27 CASTEKQGGPNSPLHF TGTGCCAGCACCGAAAAACAGGGCGGCCCTAATTCACCCCTCCACTTT
- TRBJ1-1 13 - TRBV30 CAWMGQANTEAFF TGTGCCTGGATGGGCCAGGCGAACACTGAAGCTTTCTTT
- TRBJ2-2 15 TRBD1 TRBV5-4 CASSLGRGKAGELFF TGTGCCAGCAGCTTGGGCAGGGGGAAGGCCGGGGAGCTGTTTTTT
- TRBJ2-5 14 - TRBV18 CASSPGTSQETQYF TGTGCCAGCTCACCCGGGACATCCCAAGAGACCCAGTACTTC
- TRBJ1-3 14 - TRBV25-1 CASSESGSGNTIYF TGTGCCAGCAGTGAATCGGGGTCTGGAAACACCATATATTTT
- TRBJ1-1 14 - TRBV7-9 CASSQNQMNTEAFF TGTGCCAGCAGCCAGAATCAGATGAACACTGAAGCTTTCTTT
- TRBJ2-4 14 - TRBV5-1 CASSLDSPKNIQYF TGCGCCAGCAGCTTGGACAGCCCCAAAAACATTCAGTACTTC
few TRBJ2-1 15 - TRBV5-1 CATATSGNRYNEQFF TGCGCCACCGCGACCTCAGGGAATCGCTACAATGAGCAGTTCTTC
- TRBJ2-5 22 - TRBV21-1 CASSKPNKSGTAIESFTETQYF TGTGCCAGCAGCAAACCAAACAAGTCCGGGACAGCGATCGAATCGTTTACGGAGACCCAGTACTTC
once TRBJ1-1 15 TRBD1 TRBV5-6 CASYGLMTGGTEAFF TGTGCCAGCTATGGGTTAATGACAGGGGGCACTGAAGCTTTCTTT
- TRBJ1-1 13 - TRBV6-5 CASSNLLSATAFF TGTGCCAGCAGTAACTTACTAAGTGCTACGGCTTTCTTT
- TRBJ2-1 13 - TRBV2 CASSPVPYNEQFF TGTGCCAGCAGTCCGGTCCCCTACAATGAGCAGTTCTTC
- TRBJ2-1 15 TRBD2 TRBV28 CASSFKGLAGGEQFF TGTGCCAGCAGTTTCAAGGGACTAGCGGGGGGTGAGCAGTTCTTC
- TRBJ1-2 16 - TRBV6-5 CASSYSSGVVIYGYTF TGTGCCAGCAGTTACTCGTCCGGGGTTGTTATCTATGGCTACACCTTC
- TRBJ2-7 15 TRBD1 TRBV19 CASRLGGQASYEQYF TGTGCCAGTAGATTAGGGGGACAGGCGTCCTACGAGCAGTACTTC
- TRBJ2-5 15 TRBD1 TRBV7-8 CASSRGTGVQETQYF TGTGCCAGCAGCCGCGGGACAGGGGTCCAAGAGACCCAGTACTTC
- TRBJ2-2 13 - TRBV29-1 CSVGSTHTGELFF TGCAGCGTAGGTAGCACGCACACCGGGGAGCTGTTTTTT
- TRBJ2-7 16 TRBD2 TRBV9 CASSVGHGLAGEEQYF TGTGCCAGCAGCGTAGGACATGGACTAGCGGGGGAGGAGCAGTACTTC
- TRBJ2-5 13 - TRBV6-5 CASSTGRWETQYF TGTGCCAGCAGTACAGGGCGTTGGGAGACCCAGTACTTC
- TRBJ1-1 15 - TRBV7-2 CASSPILRENTEAFF TGTGCCAGCAGCCCCATACTCAGGGAGAACACTGAAGCTTTCTTT
- TRBJ1-1 14 - TRBV6-4 CASSEAPGGTEAFF TGTGCCAGCAGTGAGGCTCCGGGGGGGACTGAAGCTTTCTTT
- TRBJ2-7 16 TRBD1 TRBV6-6 CASSAKTGPYAYEQYF TGTGCCAGCAGTGCGAAGACAGGGCCCTACGCCTACGAGCAGTACTTC
- TRBJ2-7 15 - TRBV7-2 CASSLGVGNAYEQYF TGTGCCAGCAGCTTAGGAGTCGGGAATGCCTACGAGCAGTACTTC
- TRBJ2-7 16 - TRBV7-8 CASSPHDWGVSYEQYF TGTGCCAGCAGTCCCCACGATTGGGGGGTCTCCTACGAGCAGTACTTC
- TRBJ2-5 14 - TRBV11-2 CASSPGVYRETQYF TGTGCCAGCAGTCCAGGGGTGTATAGAGAGACCCAGTACTTC
- TRBJ1-6 14 - TRBV30 CAWGLGAYNSPLHF TGTGCCTGGGGCCTGGGAGCCTATAATTCACCCCTCCACTTT
few TRBJ2-3 12 - TRBV5-6 CASSFGGDRQYF TGTGCCAGCAGCTTCGGCGGTGATAGGCAGTATTTT
- TRBJ2-2 14 - TRBV18 CASSPLSGNGELFF TGTGCCAGCTCACCCCTATCAGGGAACGGGGAGCTGTTTTTT
- TRBJ1-2 16 TRBD1 TRBV28 CASSFSGQGPNYGYTF TGTGCCAGCAGTTTCTCGGGACAGGGGCCTAACTATGGCTACACCTTC
- TRBJ2-3 20 TRBD2 TRBV13 CASSPGLAGGPGASTDTQYF TGTGCCAGCAGCCCCGGACTAGCGGGAGGTCCGGGAGCTAGCACAGATACGCAGTATTTT
- TRBJ1-1 13 - TRBV29-1 CSAGQSMNTEAFF TGCAGCGCCGGACAGAGCATGAACACTGAAGCTTTCTTT
- TRBJ2-3 16 TRBD2 TRBV6-1 CASSVGLAGGTDTQYF TGTGCCAGCAGTGTCGGACTAGCGGGGGGCACAGATACGCAGTATTTT
- TRBJ1-1 13 - TRBV7-2 CASSWAGNTEAFF TGTGCCAGCAGCTGGGCGGGGAACACTGAAGCTTTCTTT
- TRBJ2-7 16 TRBD2 TRBV5-4 CASSKGGLAGNYEQYF TGTGCCAGCAGTAAAGGGGGACTAGCGGGGAACTACGAGCAGTACTTC
- TRBJ1-2 14 - TRBV6-5 CASKPRVYSSGYTF TGTGCCAGCAAACCCAGGGTATATTCATCTGGCTACACCTTC
- TRBJ2-1 14 - TRBV11-1 CASSFRTDYNEQFF TGTGCCAGCAGCTTTAGGACAGACTACAATGAGCAGTTCTTC
- TRBJ1-2 15 - TRBV4-3 CASSQEPIYRAGYTF TGCGCCAGCAGCCAAGAACCCATATATCGCGCTGGCTACACCTTC
- TRBJ2-7 15 TRBD1 TRBV10-3 CAISDLDRGEAEQYF TGTGCCATCAGTGATTTAGACAGGGGGGAAGCCGAGCAGTACTTC
- TRBJ2-7 19 TRBD2 TRBV11-3 CASSLEFPSPSSGSYEQYF TGTGCCAGCAGCTTAGAATTCCCGAGCCCGTCCAGCGGGAGCTACGAGCAGTACTTC
- TRBJ2-1 13 TRBD1 TRBV12-3/TRBV12-4 CASRNRGSNEQFF TGTGCCAGCAGGAACAGGGGAAGCAATGAGCAGTTCTTC
- TRBJ2-3 16 TRBD2 TRBV5-8 CASSPRTSGATDTQYF TGTGCCAGCAGCCCACGGACTAGCGGGGCCACAGATACGCAGTATTTT
- TRBJ1-5 14 - TRBV28 CASSQQGSNQPQHF TGTGCCAGCAGTCAACAGGGAAGCAATCAGCCCCAGCATTTT